Listed below are T cell receptor beta chains from one sample, sequenced in a study of blood T cells in healthy people across ages. TCRdb analysed the 5' RACE reads with MiXCR anew, one entry per CDR3 protein. Of 800,000 to 1,300,000 distinct CDR3 sequences in the sample, about 25% were seen once. This same sample was also part of a study on T cells of mothers and their children.

Sequenced material: blood. These TCRs come from a girl aged 2-15 years in good health. CDR3s include the opening cysteine and the closing phenylalanine or tryptophan. D genes are given only for firm matches. Size is omitted from some rows. Given values are once, few, many or a class for expanded clones.

>TRBJ1-4|NA|TRBV3-1|NA
CASSQGIYPATNEKLFF
TGTGCCAGCAGCCAAGGGATCTATCCAGCAACTAATGAAAAACTGTTTTTT
>TRBJ2-3|NA|TRBV20-1|NA
CSARAFRLLEDTQYF
TGCAGTGCTAGGGCATTTCGGCTGCTTGAAGATACGCAGTATTTT
>TRBJ1-1|NA|TRBV12-3/TRBV12-4|few
CASSFRQPVAEAFF
TGTGCCAGCAGTTTTAGGCAGCCAGTGGCTGAAGCTTTCTTT
>TRBJ1-2|NA|TRBV20-1|NA
CSAGDNYGYTF
TGCAGTGCTGGGGACAACTATGGCTACACCTTC
>TRBJ2-3|NA|TRBV7-2|NA
CASSFTPSDTQYF
TGTGCCAGCAGCTTTACGCCTTCAGATACGCAGTATTTT
>TRBJ2-3|NA|TRBV3-1|few
CASSQEAIPITDTQYF
TGTGCCAGCAGCCAAGAGGCCATCCCCATCACAGATACGCAGTATTTT
>TRBJ1-6|NA|TRBV11-2|few
CASSLPDTNSPLHF
TGTGCCAGCAGCCTACCTGATACCAATTCACCCCTCCACTTT
>TRBJ1-2|NA|TRBV7-3|once
CASSLTGQDNYGYTF
TGTGCCAGCAGCTTAACTGGACAAGATAACTATGGCTACACCTTC
>TRBJ1-5|NA|TRBV4-1|NA
CASSQGSLSNQPQHF
TGCGCCAGCAGCCAAGGTTCGCTTAGCAATCAGCCCCAGCATTTT
>TRBJ1-4|NA|TRBV6-6|few
CASSTWDTALEKLLF
TGTGCCAGCAGTACTTGGGACACGGCGCTAGAAAAACTGCTTTTT
>TRBJ1-4|NA|TRBV5-6|few
CASSLLHFGEKLFF
TGTGCCAGCAGCTTGTTGCACTTTGGGGAAAAACTGTTTTTT
>TRBJ2-7|NA|TRBV20-1|NA
CSAREVGRPFYEQYF
TGCAGTGCTAGAGAAGTTGGCAGACCCTTCTACGAGCAGTACTTC
>TRBJ2-5|NA|TRBV12-3/TRBV12-4|NA
CASRMDPAETQYF
TGTGCCAGCAGAATGGACCCGGCAGAGACCCAGTACTTC
>TRBJ2-5|TRBD1|TRBV28|NA
CASSFDRGGQETQYF
TGTGCCAGCAGTTTCGACAGGGGAGGACAAGAGACCCAGTACTTC
>TRBJ2-5|NA|TRBV6-5|few
CASSYGKGAGETQYF
TGTGCCAGCAGTTACGGTAAAGGGGCAGGAGAGACCCAGTACTTC
>TRBJ2-7|NA|TRBV7-8|NA
CASSLNVAGSYEQYF
TGTGCCAGCAGCTTAAATGTTGCAGGGTCCTACGAGCAGTACTTC
>TRBJ2-7|NA|TRBV25-1|NA
CAGSEGVSQRLHEQYF
TGTGCCGGCAGTGAAGGAGTGTCGCAGCGGCTCCACGAGCAGTACTTC
>TRBJ2-5|NA|TRBV7-9|few
CASSSEMGQTAQYF
TGTGCCAGCAGCTCCGAAATGGGCCAGACGGCCCAGTACTTC
>TRBJ1-4|NA|TRBV7-9|few
CASSLQHNEKLFF
TGTGCCAGCAGTCTACAGCACAATGAAAAACTGTTTTTT
>TRBJ2-2|TRBD2|TRBV20-1|few
CSASGLVTGELFF
TGCAGTGCTAGCGGACTAGTCACCGGGGAGCTGTTTTTT
>TRBJ2-1|TRBD1|TRBV29-1|few
CSVETGVAYNEQFF
TGCAGCGTTGAGACAGGGGTGGCCTACAATGAGCAGTTCTTC
>TRBJ2-2|NA|TRBV20-1|NA
CSARDPRQGLTGELFF
TGCAGTGCTAGAGATCCCCGGCAGGGCCTCACCGGGGAGCTGTTTTTT
>TRBJ1-3|NA|TRBV7-9|few
CASRRLERAGNTIYF
TGTGCCAGCAGGCGACTCGAGAGGGCTGGAAACACCATATATTTT
>TRBJ2-7|TRBD1|TRBV29-1|few
CSAWTGPDEQYF
TGCAGCGCCTGGACAGGGCCCGACGAGCAGTACTTC
>TRBJ1-4|NA|TRBV4-1|NA
CASSQDDMGNEKLFF
TGCGCCAGCAGCCAAGACGATATGGGTAATGAAAAACTGTTTTTT
>TRBJ2-5|NA|TRBV20-1|few
CSASVPGEETQYF
TGCAGTGCTAGTGTCCCGGGAGAAGAGACCCAGTACTTC
>TRBJ2-1|NA|TRBV5-1|NA
CASSLISLYNEQFF
TGCGCCAGCAGCTTAATCTCCCTTTACAATGAGCAGTTCTTC
>TRBJ1-2|NA|TRBV10-3|few
CAISEPEGGYTF
TGTGCCATCAGTGAACCCGAGGGGGGCTACACCTTC
>TRBJ1-6|NA|TRBV7-9|NA
CASSRQVDNSPLHF
TGTGCCAGCAGCCGACAGGTGGATAATTCACCCCTCCACTTT
>TRBJ2-1|TRBD2|TRBV29-1|NA
CSFGVAGGGDEQFF
TGCAGCTTTGGTGTGGCGGGGGGTGGGGATGAGCAGTTCTTC
>TRBJ2-4|NA|TRBV12-5|NA
CASGLDRVQNIQYF
TGTGCTAGTGGTTTGGACAGGGTCCAAAACATTCAGTACTTC
>TRBJ1-2|TRBD1|TRBV9|NA
CTSSVAPGGEEEANYGYTF
TGTACCAGCAGCGTAGCCCCAGGGGGCGAGGAGGAAGCTAACTATGGCTACACCTTC
>TRBJ2-1|TRBD2|TRBV28|NA
CASGLGTTSRF
TGTGCCAGCGGCCTGGGGACTACAAGTAGATTC
>TRBJ2-2|NA|TRBV11-2|few
CASSARRVEVWAGELFF
TGTGCCAGCAGCGCCCGGAGGGTGGAGGTTTGGGCCGGGGAGCTGTTTTTT
>TRBJ1-4|NA|TRBV12-3/TRBV12-4|NA
CASGRSNEKLFF
TGTGCCAGCGGGCGGTCTAATGAAAAACTGTTTTTT
>TRBJ2-1|NA|TRBV10-1|few
CASSDFSGSYNEQFF
TGCGCCAGCAGTGACTTTAGCGGCTCCTACAATGAGCAGTTCTTC
>TRBJ2-7|NA|TRBV2|few
CASLGQSSYEQYF
TGTGCCAGCCTAGGGCAGAGTTCCTACGAGCAGTACTTC
>TRBJ2-3|NA|TRBV13|NA
CASSAGGTREDLADTQYF
TGTGCCAGCAGCGCAGGCGGTACAAGGGAGGACCTCGCAGATACGCAGTATTTT
>TRBJ2-7|TRBD1|TRBV7-6|NA
CASSLEGQGYEQYF
TGTGCCAGCAGCTTAGAGGGACAGGGTTACGAGCAGTACTTC
>TRBJ2-7|TRBD1|TRBV5-1|few
CASSLEGTGGVGYEQYF
TGCGCCAGCAGCTTGGAGGGGACAGGGGGCGTCGGCTACGAGCAGTACTTC
>TRBJ1-2|TRBD1|TRBV6-6|few
CASSYPGTDHYGYTF
TGTGCCAGCAGTTACCCCGGGACAGACCACTATGGCTACACCTTC
>TRBJ2-1|TRBD1|TRBV27|NA
CASGQGWGEQFF
TGTGCCAGCGGACAGGGATGGGGTGAGCAGTTCTTC
>TRBJ2-2|NA|TRBV6-1|NA
CASRNRRAGNTGELFF
TGTGCCAGCAGAAATCGTCGGGCGGGGAACACCGGGGAGCTGTTTTTT
>TRBJ2-3|NA|TRBV5-1|NA
CASSPGTPYTDTQYF
TGCGCCAGCAGCCCCGGGACTCCCTACACAGATACGCAGTATTTT
>TRBJ2-5|TRBD1|TRBV7-2|few
CASSHQGQGALRETQYF
TGTGCCAGCAGCCACCAGGGACAGGGGGCTTTGCGGGAGACCCAGTACTTC